These 29 T cell receptor beta chains came from one sample sequenced in a study of blood T cells in healthy people across ages. With a J-beta primer mix and a sample-barcoded 5' primer, a second PCR ran 7 to 11 cycles. Each CDR3 protein is one row after TCRdb ran MiXCR on the 5' RACE reads. The table shows approximately 490,000 distinct CDR3 sequences, with 24% occurring only once. These sequences were also reported in another study, on T cells of mothers and their children.

Sequenced: blood. The receptor source for this set is a boy aged 10-17 years in good health.

This clonotype was seen a handful of times. The chain couples TRBV29-1 to TRBJ2-1; D gene unclear. Trimming shortened V by 4 bases and J by 8 bases, and 6 bases separated the two germline ends. The germline CDR1 and CDR2 sequences are SQVTM and ANQGSEA. CDR3 size: 10 residues. CDR3 sequence reads: CSVGGYEQFF. CDR3 coding DNA: TGCAGCGTTGGGGGTTATGAGCAGTTCTTC.

In its sample, this clonotype was seen a few times. The chain recombines TRBV20-1 with TRBJ2-7; D is possibly TRBD2 (6 bases). CDR3 length equals 14 residues. The germline CDR1 and CDR2 sequences are DFQATT and SNEGSKA (reference sequence). Trimming took off 5 bases at V and 3 bases at J, with 17 bases between the two ends. The CDR3 sequence: CSARGVAWVYEQYF. In nucleotides, the CDR3 is TGCAGTGCTCGCGGGGTAGCTTGGGTCTACGAGCAGTACTTC.

There are a few counts of this clonotype. This chain uses TRBV20-1 with TRBJ1-4; 7 nucleotides align to TRBD1. The CDR3 sequence is 14 residues long. Germline CDR1 reads DFQATT; CDR2 reads SNEGSKA (reference sequence). J lost 2 bases, V lost 5 bases, and 5 bases had no gene match. The CDR3 region has the DNA TGCAGTGCTGTCCCAGGGGGGACTAATGAAAAACTGTTTTTT. It encodes CSAVPGGTNEKLFF.

This clonotype was seen only a few times. This chain links TRBV7-2 with TRBJ2-5; 9 bases line up with TRBD2. The V segment lost 4 bases and the J segment 5 bases; nucleotides outside the gene matches: 11. CDR1 is SGHTA, CDR2 FQGNSA, per germline. This CDR3 has 16 residues. CDR3 coding DNA: TGTGCCAGCAGCTACGGAATTAGCGGGAGTGGCGAGACCCAGTACTTC. Translating it yields CASSYGISGSGETQYF.

The CDR3 nucleotides are TGTGCCAGCAGCGTATGGGCCTCAACAGGGGGCGCCTACAATGAGCAGTTCTTC. It is translated as CASSVWASTGGAYNEQFF. J is TRBJ2-1 and V is TRBV7-9; 9 bases are shared with TRBD1. After removal of 5 bases from V and 2 bases from J, the junction contained 13 bases not matched to a gene. Per the germline V gene, CDR1 is SEHNR and CDR2 is FQNEAQ (reference sequence). CDR3 length: 18 amino acids.

This clonotype was observed a few times. DNA for the CDR3: TGTGCCAGCAACGGAGCGGGGGTCAAAAACATTCAGTACTTC. Translation gives CASNGAGVKNIQYF. This chain joins TRBV28 and TRBJ2-4; 8 positions agree with TRBD2. V trimming: 7 bases; J trimming: 3 bases; junction bases outside the gene matches: 5. Germline V lookup: CDR1 MDHEN, CDR2 SYDVKM. The CDR3 covers 14 residues.

This sequence joins TRBV29-1 and TRBJ1-1; 9 bases are a match to TRBD1. V was pared by 5 bases and J by 2 bases, with 12 bases of the junction left unmatched. The germline gives CDR1 SQVTM, CDR2 ANQGSEA. CDR3 length equals 16 residues. In nucleotides, the CDR3 is TGCAGCGTTCCCACGGGACAGGGAATCGAAAACACTGAAGCTTTCTTT. It yields the protein CSVPTGQGIENTEAFF.

This clonotype was recorded a few times. V is TRBV5-1 and J is TRBJ1-4; 7 bases are a match to TRBD1. Trimming took 4 bases from V and 12 from J; bases not matched to a gene: 12. The germline CDR1 and CDR2 sequences are SGHRS and YFSETQ. This CDR3 is 14 amino acids long. CDR3 residues: CASSPGGQGEELFF. The CDR3 DNA reads as TGCGCCAGCAGCCCTGGGGGTCAGGGGGAGGAACTGTTTTTT. Filled out from reference TRBV5-1 and TRBJ1-4, the complete variable domain reads KAGVTQTPRYLIKTRGQQVTLSCSPISGHRSVSWYQQTPGQGLQFLFEYFSETQRNKGNFPGRFSGRQFSNSRSEMNVSTLELGDSALYLCASSPGGQGEELFFGSGTQLSVL.

The V and J genes are TRBV5-1 and TRBJ2-5, with D maybe TRBD1 (6 bases). CDR1 and CDR2 (germline): SGHRS, YFSETQ. Trimming cost V 0 bases and J 5 bases, with 14 bases left between them. This CDR3 is 15 amino acids long. The CDR3 loop is CASSLGAGDKETQYF. In DNA form, the CDR3 reads TGCGCCAGCAGCTTGGGGGCAGGGGATAAGGAGACCCAGTACTTC.

Only a few counts were recorded for this clonotype. The rearrangement links TRBV29-1 to TRBJ2-5; the D gene is possibly TRBD2 (6 bases). Germline-derived CDR1 and CDR2 are SQVTM and ANQGSEA. The CDR3 consists of 16 residues. V lost 3 bases and J 1 base, leaving 18 bases between the germline ends. CDR3 DNA: TGCAGCGTTGAGCCCGAAGAACTAGCAGTCCAAGAGACCCAGTACTTC. Encoded protein: CSVEPEELAVQETQYF.

This clonotype occurred a few times. The chain combines TRBV7-9 with TRBJ2-4; D possibly corresponds to TRBD2 (5 bases). Germline CDR1 is SEHNR and CDR2 is FQNEAQ (reference sequence). The length of the CDR3 is 12 residues. The V gene lost 1 base and the J gene lost 11 bases, with 9 bases spanning the gap. DNA for the CDR3: TGTGCCAGCAGCTTAGGACGGACTTTTCAGTACTTC. It translates to CASSLGRTFQYF.

CDR3 coding DNA: TGCAGTGCTGGGCAGCAGGTTCCAGGGAATGAAAAACTGTTTTTT. This sequence encodes CSAGQQVPGNEKLFF. The rearrangement uses TRBV20-1 and TRBJ1-4; D may be TRBD1 (5 bases). CDR1 is DFQATT, CDR2 SNEGSKA, per germline (reference sequence). This CDR3 has 15 residues. Trimming shortened V by 5 bases and J by 5 bases, and 18 bases separated the two germline ends.

The CDR3 sequence is CASSRVLVNTEAFF. The CDR3 DNA sequence: TGTGCCAGCAGCCGTGTGTTGGTGAACACTGAAGCTTTCTTT. The chain combines TRBV7-9 with TRBJ1-1, with D unresolved. CDR1 is SEHNR and CDR2 is FQNEAQ in the germline V gene (reference sequence). This CDR3 is built from 14 residues. With 5 bases removed from V and 0 bases from J, the gap between germline ends came to 10 bases.

V is TRBV6-2 or TRBV6-3 and J is TRBJ2-1; 9 nucleotides agree with TRBD2. The CDR3 totals 18 residues. V shed 0 bases and J 2 bases; nucleotides not matched to a gene: 8. The germline V gene has CDR1 MNHEY and CDR2 SVGEGT. CDR3 nucleotide sequence: TGTGCCAGCAGTTACTCGACGGCTGCGGGGGGGCCCTACAATGAGCAGTTCTTC. The encoded protein is CASSYSTAAGGPYNEQFF.

This clonotype was counted a few times. This chain links TRBV27 with TRBJ1-2, with 9 bases that match TRBD1. This CDR3 spans 21 amino acids. Germline V gene data show CDR1 as MNHEY and CDR2 as SMNVEV (reference sequence). Trimming cost V 2 bases and J 4 bases; bases outside gene matches: 23. DNA of the CDR3: TGTGCCAGCAGTTTAATCTATCGGGACAGGGTGATTCCCAAGAGACCCTATGGCTACACCTTC. This codes for CASSLIYRDRVIPKRPYGYTF.

In this sample, this clonotype turned up a few times. The CDR3 DNA sequence: TGCAGCGTTGGTGTTGGGCACGGAACAGATACGCAGTATTTT. Protein: CSVGVGHGTDTQYF. The V call is TRBV29-1, the J call TRBJ2-3; D is undetermined. Trimming stripped 4 bases from V and 3 bases from J, with 14 bases between. The V gene's germline CDR1 is SQVTM and CDR2 ANQGSEA. CDR3 length: 14 residues.

The table lists this clonotype with a few counts. The chain joins TRBV5-1 to TRBJ2-5; 15 positions agree with TRBD2. The DNA end is a closer match to TRBJ2-1, so the J assignment may be wrong. Looked up from germline, CDR1 is SGHRS and CDR2 is YFSETQ. This CDR3 has 17 amino acids. The CDR3 loop is CASSPRTSGGAANEQFF. CDR3 DNA: TGCGCCAGCAGCCCCAGGACTAGCGGGGGGGCGGCCAATGAGCAGTTCTTC.

CDR3 protein: CSANLVKETQYF. In DNA, the CDR3 is TGCAGCGCCAATCTAGTTAAAGAGACCCAGTACTTC. The genes are TRBV29-1 and TRBJ2-5, with no clear D. Germline values: CDR1 SQVTM, CDR2 ANQGSEA. Trimming shortened V by 7 bases and J by 3 bases, and 12 bases separated the two germline ends. CDR3 length: 12 amino acids.

The chain is built from TRBV7-2 and TRBJ2-5; 12 bases line up with TRBD2. The closer fit of TRBJ2-1 to the DNA end suggests the J call may be wrong. Germline-derived CDR1 and CDR2 are SGHTA and FQGNSA. The CDR3 spans 15 residues. In DNA form, the CDR3 reads TGTGCCAGCAGCTTGACTAGCGGGAGAATGAATGAGCAGTTCTTC. Translating gives CASSLTSGRMNEQFF.

This clonotype was counted many times. The CDR3: CASSLAMNYGYTF. The CDR3 nucleotides read TGTGCCAGCAGCTTAGCGATGAACTATGGCTACACCTTC. The rearrangement uses TRBV7-2 and TRBJ1-2; D is uncertain. The CDR3 has 13 amino acids. Per germline, CDR1 SGHTA and CDR2 FQGNSA. The V and J ends lost 0 bases and 2 bases respectively, with 4 bases between them.

J is TRBJ1-5 and V is TRBV14; D gene unclear. Germline V lookup: CDR1 SGHDN, CDR2 FVKESK. The CDR3 contains 13 residues. Trimming removed 5 bases at V and 5 bases at J, with 10 bases between. CDR3 sequence: CASSVTEDQPQHF. The CDR3 bases are TGTGCCAGCAGCGTGACGGAAGATCAGCCCCAGCATTTT.

Many counts were recorded for this clonotype. J is TRBJ2-1 and V is TRBV28; no definite D call. Deletions cut 8 bases from V and 0 bases from J, with 17 bases between. Germline values: CDR1 MDHEN, CDR2 SYDVKM. The CDR3 length is 16 residues. CDR3 residues: CASLMVDGSSYNEQFF. CDR3 coding DNA: TGTGCCAGCCTCATGGTAGACGGTAGCTCCTACAATGAGCAGTTCTTC. Drawing the rest from reference TRBV28 and TRBJ2-1, the complete variable domain is DVKVTQSSRYLVKRTGEKVFLECVQDMDHENMFWYRQDPGLGLRLIYFSYDVKMKEKGDIPEGYSVSREKKERFSLILESASTNQTSMYLCASLMVDGSSYNEQFFGPGTRLTVL.

The rearrangement links TRBV6-2 or TRBV6-3 to TRBJ2-3, with 8 bases aligning to TRBD1. J gave up 3 bases and V 7 bases, and 9 bases lay outside the gene matches. The CDR3 is made up of 15 amino acids. The germline V gene encodes CDR1 MNHEY and CDR2 SVGEGT. CDR3 amino acids: CASNRATGGTDTQYF. The DNA for the CDR3 is TGTGCCAGCAACCGAGCAACAGGGGGGACAGATACGCAGTATTTT.

This clonotype was found a few times. The chain links TRBV28 to TRBJ2-1; 8 bases fit TRBD1. V gave up 2 bases and J gave up 9 bases; unmatched junction bases: 9. There are 15 residues in the CDR3. Germline CDR1 and CDR2: MDHEN and SYDVKM. CDR3 coding DNA: TGTGCCAGCAGTTTACCTCGGACAGGGTCCCTTGAGCAGTTCTTC. As protein: CASSLPRTGSLEQFF.

This clonotype was observed a handful of times. The chain combines TRBV2 with TRBJ2-5; 10 bases line up with TRBD1. The DNA end lines up better with TRBJ2-7; the J call may be wrong. The CDR3 has 13 residues. CDR1 is SNHLY, CDR2 FYNNEI, per germline. For the CDR3, the DNA is TGTGCCAGCAGGGGGACAGGGGTCTACGAGCAGTACTTC. This codes for CASRGTGVYEQYF.

This clonotype is a singleton in its sample. The chain carries TRBV11-2 and TRBJ2-5; no firm D call. Trimming removed 4 bases at V and 6 bases at J, with 6 bases between. Germline assignment: CDR1 SGHAT and CDR2 FQNNGV. The CDR3 spans 11 residues. The CDR3 reads CASSSAQTQYF. CDR3 bases: TGTGCCAGCAGCTCCGCGCAGACCCAGTACTTC.

The sample holds a few counts of this clonotype. The chain employs TRBV7-9 and TRBJ2-7; 7 bases are a match to TRBD2. Looked up from germline, CDR1 is SEHNR and CDR2 is FQNEAQ (reference sequence). The V gene end was trimmed by 4 bases and the J gene end by 2 bases; junction bases not matched to a gene: 5. There are 14 residues in the CDR3. DNA of the CDR3: TGTGCCAGCAGCTCCCGGGACTACGCCTACGAGCAGTACTTC. Its translation: CASSSRDYAYEQYF.

The CDR3 here is CSASRNEQFF. The CDR3 nucleotides read TGCAGTGCTAGCCGTAATGAGCAGTTCTTC. This chain uses TRBV20-1 with TRBJ2-5; no reliable D call. The J call may be incorrect, as the DNA end agrees better with TRBJ2-1. The CDR3 totals 10 residues. Germline V gene sequence: CDR1 DFQATT, CDR2 SNEGSKA (reference sequence).

The chain employs TRBV29-1 and TRBJ2-1; 7 bases are shared with TRBD2. The CDR3 spans 12 residues. Germline trimming cut 7 bases from V and 7 bases from J; bases unmatched to any gene: 7. Looked up from germline, CDR1 is SQVTM and CDR2 is ANQGSEA. In DNA form, the CDR3 reads TGCAGCGCCGCGGCGGGAGTTAATGAGCAGTTCTTC. This codes for CSAAAGVNEQFF.